This TCR beta chain was obtained from a study of cytomegalovirus exposure and HLA in healthy donors. For this clone: Its antigen is currently unknown.

The CDR3 spans 12 residues. Between the trimmed V and J ends, which lost 4 bases and 5 bases, there was a span of 8 bases. Looked up from germline, CDR1 is MNHEY and CDR2 is SVGAGI. The PCR made use of 60 Vbeta and 13 Jbeta primers. Data came from immunoSEQ multiplex PCR; TCRdb stores just in-frame clones and leaves some out. This sample has around 150,000 clones, with about 76% found just once. Study-level findings and limits: As a later analysis revealed, most CMV-associated TCR beta chains appeared HLA-restricted. A later analysis revealed that TCR association rates differed between HLA loci, peaking at DRB1 and bottoming out at HLA-C.

This clonotype originated in a woman in her 40s in good health and CMV-seropositive. V gene TRBV6-5 combines with J gene TRBJ2-5; TRBD1 is a possible D gene (6 bases). Specimen: PBMCs. The CDR3 protein is CASSSQGETQYF. CDR3 nucleotides: TGTGCCAGCAGTTCACAGGGCGAGACCCAGTACTTC.